Listed below are T cell receptor beta chains from one sample, sequenced in a study of T cell responses to AZD1222 COVID-19 vaccine. Profiled with immunoSEQ multiplex PCR; TCRdb holds only in-frame clones, not every one. This table has approximately 150,000 clones, 94% appearing once. Sequenced material: peripheral blood, taken 28 days after the second AZD1222 dose. These receptors came from an adult who received the AZD1222 COVID-19 vaccine. CDR3s include the opening cysteine and the closing phenylalanine or tryptophan. A D gene is named only where the DNA matches it firmly. Clone sizes are given selectively: once, few, many, or a class where the clone is expanded.

d_call	clone_size	v_call	j_call	cdr3_nt	cdr3_aa
TRBD1	.	TRBV15	TRBJ2-7	TGTGCCACCAGCAGGGGACAGGCAGCCTACGAGCAGTACTTC	CATSRGQAAYEQYF
.	.	TRBV7-8	TRBJ1-6	TGTGCCAGCAGCTTAGGGGCCGGGGCTTCACCCCTCCACTTT	CASSLGAGASPLHF
.	once	TRBV30	TRBJ2-1	TGTGCCTGGAGTGAGGCATTGGGGTCCTACAATGAGCAGTTCTTC	CAWSEALGSYNEQFF
.	.	TRBV28	TRBJ2-7	TGTGCCAGCACGGTCGCAGGGGTCAACGAGCAGTACTTC	CASTVAGVNEQYF
TRBD1	.	TRBV27	TRBJ1-1	TGTGCCAGCAGTTTCCGACAGGGGCCGCGGGGAGAAGCTTTCTTT	CASSFRQGPRGEAFF
.	.	TRBV5-4	TRBJ1-2	TGTGCCAGCAGCTCCAGGATGTCCAGGGAAACCTATGGCTACACCTTC	CASSSRMSRETYGYTF
.	.	TRBV28	TRBJ1-1	TGTGCCAGCAGTTTTTTCCGGGACACTGAAGCTTTCTTT	CASSFFRDTEAFF
.	.	TRBV11-3	TRBJ2-1	TGTGCCAGCAGCTCAGGCAGGGGAGCTTACAATGAGCAGTTCTTC	CASSSGRGAYNEQFF
.	.	TRBV2	TRBJ1-1	TGTGCCAGCAGTGTTTTCGAGGGTATGAACACTGAAGCTTTCTTT	CASSVFEGMNTEAFF
.	once	TRBV29-1	TRBJ1-2	TGCAGCGTTCAAGGCTACACCTTC	CSVQGYTF
TRBD1	.	TRBV5-4	TRBJ1-4	TGTGCCAGCAGCTTGTCAGGGGGCTCTAATGAAAAACTGTTTTTT	CASSLSGGSNEKLFF
.	.	TRBV24-1	TRBJ2-2	TGTGCCACCAGTGATAGTGGGGACACCACCGGGGAGCTGTTTTTT	CATSDSGDTTGELFF
TRBD1	.	TRBV12-5	TRBJ2-1	TGTGCTAGTGGTTTGCCGTCCGGGACAGGGGATTTCAATGAGCAGTTCTTC	CASGLPSGTGDFNEQFF
.	.	TRBV15	TRBJ1-4	TGTGCCACCAGCAGACCCCCCGATAACAAGAATGAAAAACTGTTTTTT	CATSRPPDNKNEKLFF
.	.	TRBV7-2	TRBJ2-6	TGTGCCAGCAGCTCACTATTCTCTGGGGGCAACGTCCTGACTTTC	CASSSLFSGGNVLTF
.	.	TRBV5-4	TRBJ1-2	TGTGCCAGCAGCTTGGCCGGAGGACAGTTCTATGGCTACACCTTC	CASSLAGGQFYGYTF
.	.	TRBV18	TRBJ1-5	TGTGCCAGCTCCCCCAATCGTGGGGAACAGCCCCAGCATTTT	CASSPNRGEQPQHF
.	.	TRBV28	TRBJ1-6	TGTGCCAGCAGTTTAGGGGGGAGCTCCTATAATTCACCCCTCCACTTT	CASSLGGSSYNSPLHF
.	.	TRBV30	TRBJ1-6	TGTGCCTGGAACCGGCAGGTTTTAAATTCACCCCTCCACTTT	CAWNRQVLNSPLHF
TRBD2	.	TRBV5-1	TRBJ2-1	TGCGCCAGCAGCTTGGCAGCGGGAGAAGGTAATGAGCAGTTCTTC	CASSLAAGEGNEQFF
TRBD1	.	TRBV7-9	TRBJ1-2	TGTGCCAGCAGTGGGACAGGGAAGGAAGGCTACACCTTC	CASSGTGKEGYTF
TRBD2	.	TRBV28	TRBJ2-1	TGTGCCAGCAGCTCCCGGGGGGTCCGGGCGTTCTTC	CASSSRGVRAFF
TRBD2	once	TRBV19	TRBJ2-1	TGTGCCAGTAGTATACCACTAGCGGGTAACAATGAGCAGTTCTTC	CASSIPLAGNNEQFF
.	.	TRBV19	TRBJ1-5	TGTGCCAGTAACGAGGGGTGGGGTGGCAATCAGCCCCAGCATTTT	CASNEGWGGNQPQHF
.	.	TRBV7-9	TRBJ2-1	TGTGCCAGCAGCTTACAGGGGGAGGCCCGTAGTGAGCAGTTCTTC	CASSLQGEARSEQFF
TRBD1	.	TRBV28	TRBJ1-3	TGTGCCAGCAGTCCAGGGACAGTCCCATCTGGAAACACCATATATTTT	CASSPGTVPSGNTIYF
TRBD2	.	TRBV7-2	TRBJ2-3	TGTGCCAGCAGCTTAGGGACCGTAGCGGGAGGGAGCACAGATACGCAGTATTTT	CASSLGTVAGGSTDTQYF
.	.	TRBV5-1	TRBJ1-1	TGCGCCAGCAGCGGGACGGCAGGGGCGAACACTGAAGCTTTCTTT	CASSGTAGANTEAFF
.	.	TRBV28	TRBJ2-3	TGTGCCAGCAGTTTACAGCGGGTAGGGGGAGATACGCAGTATTTT	CASSLQRVGGDTQYF
TRBD1	once	TRBV28	TRBJ1-1	TGTGCCAGCAGTTTAGTGGGACAGGGTTTTCTGTTCACTGAAGCTTTCTTT	CASSLVGQGFLFTEAFF
.	.	TRBV7-2	TRBJ2-7	TGTGCCAGCAGCCGTTACGGCGGGGCTAGCTCCTACGAGCAGTACTTC	CASSRYGGASSYEQYF
.	.	TRBV27	TRBJ2-1	TGTGCCAGCAGTCAAGGACTAAAGCAGTTCTTC	CASSQGLKQFF
TRBD1	.	TRBV27	TRBJ2-1	TGTGCCAGCAGTTTCACAGGGGTTGAGCAGTTCTTC	CASSFTGVEQFF
.	.	TRBV6-5	TRBJ1-5	TGTGCCAGCAGTTACTCGGTCCAACAGAATCAGCCCCAGCATTTT	CASSYSVQQNQPQHF
TRBD1	.	TRBV15	TRBJ1-5	TGTGCCACCAGCAGAGCCCAAGGACAGGGGGCGATTCAGCCCCAGCATTTT	CATSRAQGQGAIQPQHF
TRBD1	.	TRBV27	TRBJ2-1	TGTGCCAGCAGTAGCCTGGGACAGCAGATCGATGAGCAGTTCTTC	CASSSLGQQIDEQFF
.	.	TRBV6-1	TRBJ1-5	TGTGCCAGCAGTGAGCTTCAGAGGGGTCAGCCCCAGCATTTT	CASSELQRGQPQHF
TRBD2	.	TRBV24-1	TRBJ2-1	TGTGCCACCAGTCGAACTAGCGGAAATGACTACAATGAGCAGTTCTTC	CATSRTSGNDYNEQFF
.	.	TRBV7-9	TRBJ1-2	TGTGCCAGCAGCTTGCCAGGGGCATCCTATGGCTACACCTTC	CASSLPGASYGYTF
.	.	TRBV5-4	TRBJ2-5	TGTGCCAGCAGCTGGCCAGGACATCAAGAGACCCAGTACTTC	CASSWPGHQETQYF
.	.	TRBV14	TRBJ2-5	TGTGCCAGCAGCCAAGTGGGGGCAGTCGGCGGTTTGGTGACCCAGTACTTC	CASSQVGAVGGLVTQYF
TRBD1	.	TRBV2	TRBJ1-4	TGTGCCAGCAGTGAGGGGACAGGGGTCGAAAAACTGTTTTTT	CASSEGTGVEKLFF
.	.	TRBV30	TRBJ2-2	TGTGCCTGGAGTGTACAAGTTGTACTCACCGGGGAGCTGTTTTTT	CAWSVQVVLTGELFF
TRBD2	.	TRBV28	TRBJ2-7	TGTGCCAGCAGTTTGCTAGCGGGTTCTTACGAGCAGTACTTC	CASSLLAGSYEQYF
TRBD1	.	TRBV19	TRBJ1-2	TGTGCCAGTAGAGGGAACAGGGGATTTGGCTACACCTTC	CASRGNRGFGYTF
.	once	TRBV15	TRBJ1-1	TGTGCCACCAGCACTCCTACACGGGGTAGTGAAGCTTTCTTT	CATSTPTRGSEAFF
TRBD2	.	TRBV25-1	TRBJ2-7	TGTGCCAGCAGACCCGGGACTAGCGGTTACGAGCAGTACTTC	CASRPGTSGYEQYF
.	once	TRBV7-2	TRBJ1-6	TGTGCCAGCAGGACCGGGACAACGAATTCACCCCTCCACTTT	CASRTGTTNSPLHF